The 14 T cell receptor beta chains given below trace back to one sample, sequenced in a study of cytomegalovirus exposure and HLA in healthy donors (dated by TCRdb to the late 2010s). Libraries were prepared through the immunoSEQ multiplex PCR assay. For the multiplex PCR, a mixture combining 60 forward primers for TCR Vbeta segments and 13 reverse primers for TCR Jbeta segments was used. Here the immuneACCESS table is served through TCRdb, limited to in-frame sequences with V and J called. Missing clones are a known gap in these copies; in checked studies unresolved V genes cover under half, and the rest lacks a known reason. This sample holds about 140,000 clones; roughly four fifths were observed only once. The ten largest clones capture roughly 2.1% of the sample. The sample taken for sequencing was PBMCs. The receptor source for this set is a woman between 35 and 50 years old in good health and CMV-seronegative.

In DNA, the CDR3 is TGTGCCAGCGGGGTAAGGGGCCTCTCTGGGGCCAACGTCCTGACTTTC. This translates into CASGVRGLSGANVLTF. V is TRBV27 and J is TRBJ2-6, with D tentatively TRBD1 (5 bases). This CDR3 contains 16 residues. With 8 bases removed from V and 0 bases from J, the gap between germline ends came to 14 bases. Germline assignment: CDR1 MNHEY and CDR2 SMNVEV (reference sequence).

This chain uses TRBV11-1 with TRBJ2-7, with 7 bases fitting TRBD2. CDR1 SGHAT and CDR2 FQDESV come from the germline V gene (reference sequence). The CDR3 totals 15 residues. Losses at the gene ends were 4 bases for V and 0 bases for J; bases not matched to a gene: 6. The DNA of the CDR3 is TGTGCCAGCAGCTCCCTCGGGGGGAACTCCTACGAGCAGTACTTC. Translation: CASSSLGGNSYEQYF.

This clone has only a few counts. The chain links TRBV7-9 to TRBJ1-3; D unclear. V lost 1 base and J lost 2, with 18 bases in between. There are 18 residues in the CDR3. In germline, CDR1 is SEHNR, CDR2 FQNEAQ (reference sequence). The CDR3 DNA reads as TGTGCCAGCAGCTTAGGGGCCGTGGCGGGCTTCGCTGGAAACACCATATATTTT. Its protein is CASSLGAVAGFAGNTIYF.

The chain joins TRBV7-8 to TRBJ1-1; D might be TRBD1 (5 bases). The CDR3 runs 11 residues. The ends were cut back, 7 bases at V and 6 bases at J, with 9 bases in the middle. CDR1 is SGHVS, CDR2 FQNEAQ, per germline. CDR3 loop: CASKGVAEAFF. The CDR3 region has the DNA TGTGCCAGCAAAGGGGTTGCTGAAGCTTTCTTT.

This chain joins TRBV6-5 and TRBJ2-7; 8 bases are a match to TRBD1. Germline CDR1 and CDR2: MNHEY and SVGAGI. This CDR3 has 15 amino acids. Unmatched junction bases numbered 7, after V lost 4 bases and J lost 2 bases. CDR3 nucleotides: TGTGCCAGCAGTTGGGGGACAGGTCAGACCTACGAGCAGTACTTC. Its translation: CASSWGTGQTYEQYF.

This clone was seen a few times. V usage is TRBV2 and J usage is TRBJ2-3; the D gene is possibly TRBD2 (5 bases). Per the germline V gene, CDR1 is SNHLY and CDR2 is FYNNEI. V lost 7 bases to trimming and J lost 9 bases, with 11 bases between them. The CDR3 runs to 11 residues. The CDR3 region is CASKRESTQYF. DNA of the CDR3: TGTGCCAGCAAGAGGGAGAGCACGCAGTATTTT.

This clone was observed a single time. This chain uses TRBV11-2 with TRBJ2-1, with D possibly TRBD2 on 6 matching bases. The germline V gene encodes CDR1 SGHAT and CDR2 FQNNGV. V shed 5 bases and J shed 7 bases, with 18 bases lying between them. This CDR3 spans 15 amino acids. CDR3 region: CASSPRDLMGNEQFF. In DNA, the CDR3 is TGTGCCAGCAGCCCAAGGGACTTGATGGGGAATGAGCAGTTCTTC.

The genes are TRBV5-1 and TRBJ2-3; 10 bases are shared with TRBD2. J gave up 6 bases and V 4 bases, and 11 bases lay outside the gene matches. Germline lookup yields CDR1 SGHRS and CDR2 YFSETQ. The CDR3 spans 16 residues. The CDR3 sequence: CASSPRAGSGRDTQYF. CDR3 coding DNA: TGCGCCAGCAGCCCTCGGGCAGGTAGCGGGAGGGATACGCAGTATTTT.

J is TRBJ1-2 and V is TRBV7-8; D perhaps matches TRBD1 (6 bases). V dropped 5 bases and J dropped 0 bases, with 22 bases sitting between them. The germline gives CDR1 SGHVS, CDR2 FQNEAQ. The CDR3 loop spans 18 amino acids. For the CDR3, the DNA is TGTGCCAGCAGCCCGCCTCCGCAGGGGCCGGTCTCTAACTATGGCTACACCTTC. Encoded protein: CASSPPPQGPVSNYGYTF.

This CDR3 reads CASSALLTATYGYTF. CDR3 DNA sequence: TGTGCCAGCAGCGCCCTATTGACAGCTACGTATGGCTACACCTTC. The chain recombines TRBV6-5 with TRBJ1-2, with a tentative D call TRBD1 (5 bases). Germline assignment: CDR1 MNHEY and CDR2 SVGAGI. The V gene lost 6 bases and the J gene lost 5 bases, with 19 bases spanning the gap. The CDR3 extends over 15 amino acids.

CDR3 nucleotides: TGCGCCAGCAGCCAAGCCTCGCAGCGGCCCTACGAGCAGTACTTC. Protein sequence: CASSQASQRPYEQYF. The V gene is TRBV4-3, the J gene TRBJ2-7; tentatively, D is TRBD2 (5 bases). Germline V CDR1 and CDR2: LGHNA, YSLEER. CDR3 length equals 15 residues. The ends were cut back, 1 base at V and 2 bases at J, with 12 bases in the middle.

The chain links TRBV7-2 to TRBJ2-5; D remains unclear. Trimming left V 5 bases short and J 5 bases short, with 15 bases between. The CDR3 covers 14 residues. Germline V gene data show CDR1 as SGHTA and CDR2 as FQGNSA. Here the CDR3 reads CASSPQTGAETQYF. In DNA, the CDR3 is TGTGCCAGCAGCCCTCAGACGGGTGCGGAGACCCAGTACTTC.

The chain links TRBV28 to TRBJ2-2, with a tentative D call TRBD2 (6 bases). V lost 5 bases, J lost 4 bases, and 20 bases lay in between. The CDR3 is 17 residues long. The germline CDR1 and CDR2 sequences are MDHEN and SYDVKM. CDR3 sequence reads: CASSLLVGGRGTGELFF. For the CDR3, the DNA is TGTGCCAGCAGTCTCCTTGTGGGGGGTAGGGGCACCGGGGAGCTGTTTTTT. Together with reference TRBV28 and TRBJ2-2, the CDR3 gives the full variable domain: DVKVTQSSRYLVKRTGEKVFLECVQDMDHENMFWYRQDPGLGLRLIYFSYDVKMKEKGDIPEGYSVSREKKERFSLILESASTNQTSMYLCASSLLVGGRGTGELFFGEGSRLTVL.

The chain couples TRBV2 to TRBJ2-7; perhaps TRBD1 as D (6 bases). V lost 4 bases, J lost 2 bases, and 15 bases lay in between. The CDR3 totals 15 residues. Germline CDR1 is SNHLY and CDR2 is FYNNEI. The chain's CDR3 is CASSGNQGIAYEQYF. CDR3 nucleotides: TGTGCCAGCAGTGGGAACCAGGGGATAGCCTACGAGCAGTACTTC.